Listed below are T cell receptor beta chains from one sample, sequenced in a study of cytomegalovirus exposure and HLA in healthy donors. The table came from immunoSEQ multiplex PCR; TCRdb's copy has only in-frame clones and leaves some out. Of 130,000 or so clones listed, about 76% are singletons. Sequencing used PBMCs. Source of these receptors: a man in his forties or fifties in good health and CMV-seropositive. Each CDR3 is given with its conserved first and last residue. A D gene is named only where the DNA matches it firmly.

CDR3 protein	J gene	D gene	V gene
CASTPLGGLNTGELFF	TRBJ2-2	TRBD1	TRBV11-2
CAWEKWNSKNTEAFF	TRBJ1-1	-	TRBV30
CSVELGWGQGRYEQYF	TRBJ2-7	TRBD1	TRBV29-1
CASSVGDRVYETQYF	TRBJ2-5	TRBD1	TRBV11-2
CASRAGLAGIYEQYF	TRBJ2-7	TRBD2	TRBV28
CASSATRREQYF	TRBJ2-7	-	TRBV28
CASSFQGDGYTF	TRBJ1-2	-	TRBV5-1
CAWTGTTYEQYF	TRBJ2-7	TRBD2	TRBV30
CASSPRGNSNQPQHF	TRBJ1-5	TRBD1	TRBV28
CASSLARGTQETQYF	TRBJ2-5	-	TRBV7-2
CASSDRLGGYTF	TRBJ1-2	-	TRBV2
CSVEQRESYEQYF	TRBJ2-7	TRBD2	TRBV29-1
CASTPRAGASEEQYF	TRBJ2-7	TRBD2	TRBV19
CASSFWTGLSSYEQYF	TRBJ2-7	TRBD1	TRBV5-5
CASQSRGQTYGYTF	TRBJ1-2	TRBD1	TRBV19
CASSEFLADQPQHF	TRBJ1-5	-	TRBV2
CASTGTGNEQFF	TRBJ2-1	TRBD1	TRBV6-6
CASSLDRDTEAFF	TRBJ1-1	-	TRBV7-8
CASSYGAGGPETQYF	TRBJ2-5	TRBD1	TRBV6-5
CASRSLAGGYEQYF	TRBJ2-7	TRBD2	TRBV6-5
CAWSVSSAGVFYNEQFF	TRBJ2-1	TRBD2	TRBV30
CASSAMLAGASYEQYF	TRBJ2-7	TRBD2	TRBV5-5
CASMRFTGELFF	TRBJ2-2	-	TRBV6-5
CASSKLSFSGANVLTF	TRBJ2-6	-	TRBV5-4
CASSFPGTGGSGANVLTF	TRBJ2-6	TRBD1	TRBV27
CASSTTGALNTGELFF	TRBJ2-2	TRBD1	TRBV27
CASSLQGLANEKLFF	TRBJ1-4	-	TRBV2
CASSSRTSDTYEQYF	TRBJ2-7	TRBD2	TRBV18
CASSIQASSGNTIYF	TRBJ1-3	-	TRBV19
CASSSQGAANEKLFF	TRBJ1-4	TRBD1	TRBV28
CASSYLDRGELFF	TRBJ2-2	-	TRBV6-5
CASQVSRGRSNTEAFF	TRBJ1-1	-	TRBV28
CASSTTGWGIGNQPQHF	TRBJ1-5	-	TRBV7-8
CATLKVAGGETQYF	TRBJ2-5	TRBD2	TRBV7-9
CASSYGGEDYGYTF	TRBJ1-2	-	TRBV6-5
CASTGQLNQPQHF	TRBJ1-5	-	TRBV6-1
CASRRRGRDTGELFF	TRBJ2-2	-	TRBV5-8
CASRVQGSNQPQHF	TRBJ1-5	TRBD1	TRBV27
CASSSATSSGTRYEQFF	TRBJ2-1	TRBD2	TRBV5-4
CASKGSGGAEDTGELFF	TRBJ2-2	TRBD2	TRBV6-4
CASSAFTRTSGRSYNEQFF	TRBJ2-1	TRBD2	TRBV4-2
CASTKGQGATYIGELFF	TRBJ2-2	TRBD1	TRBV28
CSVEDLVRGYGYTF	TRBJ1-2	-	TRBV29-1
CSVEKRGSYEQYF	TRBJ2-7	-	TRBV29-1
CASSFQGNTGELFF	TRBJ2-2	-	TRBV11-3
CASSFHFWTGGKSSGNTIYF	TRBJ1-3	TRBD1	TRBV7-8
CASSQGWDSSYEQYF	TRBJ2-7	TRBD1	TRBV7-2
CASSEGGLTYGYTF	TRBJ1-2	-	TRBV2